In its sample, the clone carrying this T cell receptor beta chain was seen once. Clones were sequenced by immunoSEQ multiplex PCR, and TCRdb holds only the in-frame ones, with some missing. The sample shows some 150,000 clones, roughly 94% of them seen only once. This record comes from a study of control samples from healthy donors and cancer patients. This CDR3 spans 13 amino acids. Trimming left V 6 bases short and J 2 bases short, with 10 bases between. CDR1 and CDR2 from the germline V gene are MNHNY and SVGAGI (reference sequence). Input material: PBMCs. The clonotype originates from a man in his 60s with colorectal cancer. The chain carries TRBV6-6 and TRBJ1-2; D call uncertain. The CDR3 region is CASRLEANYGYTF. CDR3 coding DNA: TGTGCCAGCAGATTGGAAGCAAACTATGGCTACACCTTC.